These 12 T cell receptor beta chains share one sample of origin, sequenced in a study of T cells in Graves' hyperthyroidism and ophthalmopathy (dated by TCRdb to the late 2010s). The method behind the library was multiplex PCR. Sequencing took place on an Illumina HiSeq 2000. The TCR beta CDR3 regions were amplified from the RNA transcripts. The first round of RT-PCR for the TCR CDR3 was performed with the HTBI primer set and the Qiagen OneStep RT-PCR kit. Through fastp at Q25 and MiXCR, TCRdb rebuilt clones from the public reads, retaining in-frame beta chains. Each record represents a unique CDR3 protein, reported with the most common genes and DNA among its rows. This sample has about 560,000 distinct CDR3 sequences in its table, and roughly a sixth of those were observed once. Clones ranked in the top ten supply about 20% of the sample. Sequencing was carried out using blood. The receptors come from a woman aged 18-29 years with Graves' hyperthyroidism.

There are many counts of this clonotype. DNA for the CDR3: TGTGCCAGCAGTTTCGGCGGGGTCTACAATGAGCAGTTCTTC. Its translation: CASSFGGVYNEQFF. The chain links TRBV12-3 or TRBV12-4 to TRBJ2-1, with D possibly being TRBD2 (6 bases). V lost 3 bases, J lost 3 bases, and 9 bases lay in between. The CDR3 is made up of 14 amino acids.

The rearrangement joins TRBV10-3 to TRBJ2-7, with D tentatively TRBD1 or TRBD2 (5 bases each). CDR1 is ENHRY and CDR2 is SYGVKD in the germline V gene. Trimming took 6 bases from V and 3 from J, leaving 18 bases between them. This CDR3 has 15 amino acids. For the CDR3, the DNA is TGTGCCATCAGGGGGGACGGTGGGCAGGGCTACGAGCAGTACTTC. Amino acids: CAIRGDGGQGYEQYF.

This clonotype was counted many times. This chain connects TRBV27 to TRBJ2-3; 16 bases are a match to TRBD2. J lost 5 bases, V lost 5 bases, and 13 bases had no gene match. The length of the CDR3 is 19 residues. Germline V gene sequence: CDR1 MNHEY, CDR2 SMNVEV (reference sequence). The CDR3 loop is CASSPSGTSGRGGGDTQYF. CDR3 nucleotides: TGTGCCAGCAGTCCGAGCGGGACTAGCGGGAGGGGCGGTGGAGATACGCAGTATTTT.

This clonotype came up a few times. The genes are TRBV12-5 and TRBJ2-7; D is uncertain. With 0 bases removed from V and 4 bases from J, the gap between germline ends came to 19 bases. This CDR3 has 17 amino acids. The germline CDR1 and CDR2 sequences are LGHNT and FRNRAP. CDR3: CASGLVPRQSYAYEQYF. In DNA form, the CDR3 reads TGTGCTAGTGGTTTGGTACCCAGGCAGTCCTACGCTTACGAGCAGTACTTC.

On this clonotype: With a much larger clone just one base away, this may be a read error. This chain joins TRBV12-3 or TRBV12-4 and TRBJ2-1; 7 nucleotides line up with TRBD1. The CDR3 is made up of 14 amino acids. J was trimmed by 10 bases and V by 8 bases; bases with no gene match: 14. The CDR3 sequence is CASAQQGTLSEQFF. CDR3 sequence (DNA): TGTGCCAGCGCGCAACAGGGGACGCTTTCCGAGCAGTTCTTC.

In its sample, this clonotype was seen many times. The chain employs TRBV6-6 and TRBJ2-7; unclear D gene. The V gene's germline CDR1 is MNHNY and CDR2 SVGAGI (reference sequence). The CDR3 runs 15 residues. V lost 0 bases and J 0 bases, leaving 9 bases between the germline ends. DNA for the CDR3: TGTGCCAGCAGTTACTCGACTCCAGACTCCTACGAGCAGTACTTC. Translating it yields CASSYSTPDSYEQYF.

The chain carries TRBV19 and TRBJ1-5; the D is unclear. The CDR3 has 15 residues. Trimming took off 3 bases at V and 1 base at J, with 10 bases between the two ends. Germline V lookup: CDR1 LNHDA, CDR2 SQIVND (reference sequence). This chain's CDR3 is CASSILGSSNQPQHF. The CDR3 bases are TGTGCCAGTAGTATTTTGGGGTCGAGCAATCAGCCCCAGCATTTT.

The V call is TRBV6-1, the J call TRBJ2-3; D remains unclear. The CDR3 is 16 residues long. The V gene's germline CDR1 is MNHNS and CDR2 SASEGT. Trimming pared 0 bases from V and 0 bases from J, leaving 10 bases between. For the CDR3, the DNA is TGTGCCAGCAGTGAAGCCTGGGGTGGTAGCACAGATACGCAGTATTTT. Translating it yields CASSEAWGGSTDTQYF.

This clonotype was detected many times. CDR3 coding DNA: TGCGCCAGCAGCCCTTCGGGGATAAACTACGAGCAGTACTTC. Translating gives CASSPSGINYEQYF. The chain couples TRBV5-1 to TRBJ2-7; perhaps TRBD2 as D (5 bases). Germline-derived CDR1 and CDR2 are SGHRS and YFSETQ. V was trimmed by 4 bases and J by 3 bases, leaving 14 bases between them. This CDR3 is 14 amino acids long.

This clonotype has a count of ten or more. The chain couples TRBV12-3 or TRBV12-4 to TRBJ2-7; TRBD1 matches at 8 bases. The CDR3 consists of 16 residues. V lost 2 bases to trimming and J lost 6 bases; unmatched junction nucleotides: 12. The CDR3 protein is CASSLLGPTGACEQYF. The CDR3 DNA reads TGTGCCAGCAGTTTATTGGGCCCGACAGGGGCTTGCGAGCAGTACTTC.

The V and J genes are TRBV7-8 and TRBJ2-1, with TRBD2 identical over 11 bases. The CDR3 loop spans 18 amino acids. The V and J ends lost 4 bases and 6 bases, in that order; junction bases with no gene match: 14. Germline V CDR1 and CDR2: SGHVS, FQNEAQ. The CDR3 DNA sequence: TGTGCCAGCAGCTCAAGTACGTTAGCGGGAGGGCCTGGCAATGAGCAGTTCTTC. Translating it yields CASSSSTLAGGPGNEQFF. Drawing the rest from reference TRBV7-8 and TRBJ2-1, the complete variable domain is GAGVSQSPRYKVAKRGQDVALRCDPISGHVSLFWYQQALGQGPEFLTYFQNEAQLDKSGLPSDRFFAERPEGSVSTLKIQRTQQEDSAVYLCASSSSTLAGGPGNEQFFGPGTRLTVL.

This clonotype has a handful of counts. The rearrangement uses TRBV12-3 or TRBV12-4 and TRBJ2-1, with TRBD2 matching 12 bases. After removal of 7 bases from V and 4 bases from J, the junction contained 8 bases not matched to a gene. The CDR3 spans 16 residues. CDR3 amino acids: CASTFGLAGGYNEQFF. The CDR3 DNA sequence: TGTGCCAGCACTTTCGGGCTAGCGGGAGGGTACAATGAGCAGTTCTTC.